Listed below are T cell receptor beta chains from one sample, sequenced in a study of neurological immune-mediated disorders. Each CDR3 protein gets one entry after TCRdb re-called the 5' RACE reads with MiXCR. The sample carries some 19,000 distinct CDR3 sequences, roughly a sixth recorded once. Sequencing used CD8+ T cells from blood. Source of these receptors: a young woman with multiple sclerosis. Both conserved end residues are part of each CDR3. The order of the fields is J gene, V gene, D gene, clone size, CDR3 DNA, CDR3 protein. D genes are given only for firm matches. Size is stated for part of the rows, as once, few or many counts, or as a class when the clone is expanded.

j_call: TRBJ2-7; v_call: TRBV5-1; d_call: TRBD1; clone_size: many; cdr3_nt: TGCGCCAGCAGCTTGGCCGGGGACAGGAGTTTCTACGAGCAGTACTTC; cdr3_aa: CASSLAGDRSFYEQYF
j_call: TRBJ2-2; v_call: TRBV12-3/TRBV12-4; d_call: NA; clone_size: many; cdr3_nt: TGTGCCAGCAGTTTTGGGAACACCGGGGAGCTGTTTTTT; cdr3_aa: CASSFGNTGELFF
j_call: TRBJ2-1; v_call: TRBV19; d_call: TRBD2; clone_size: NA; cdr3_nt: TGTGCCAGTAGTGCGGGGACTAGCGGGAGAGGGAATGAGCAGTTCTTC; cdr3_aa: CASSAGTSGRGNEQFF
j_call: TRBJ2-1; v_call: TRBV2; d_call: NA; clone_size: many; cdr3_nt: TGTGCCAGCAGCCCCCCAGCGGGCGTTTACAATGAGCAGTTCTTC; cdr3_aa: CASSPPAGVYNEQFF
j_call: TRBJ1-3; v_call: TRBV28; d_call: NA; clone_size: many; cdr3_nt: TGTGCCAGCAGTTCCTCCGCAGTAATTGGAAACACCATATATTTT; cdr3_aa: CASSSSAVIGNTIYF
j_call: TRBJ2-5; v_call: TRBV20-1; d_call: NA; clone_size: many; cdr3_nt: TGCAGTGTCCCTCTACAGTCGTACCAAGAGACCCAGTACTTC; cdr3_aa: CSVPLQSYQETQYF
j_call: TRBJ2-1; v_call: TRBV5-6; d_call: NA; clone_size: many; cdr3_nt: TGTGCCAGCAGCTTCCCCCTCCTAGGACTATCCTACAATGAGCAGTTCTTC; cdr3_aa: CASSFPLLGLSYNEQFF
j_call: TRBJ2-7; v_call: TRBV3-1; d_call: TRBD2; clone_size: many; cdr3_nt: TGTGCCAGCAGCCTAAGGACTAGCGGGGAGCCCGAGCAGTACTTC; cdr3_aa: CASSLRTSGEPEQYF
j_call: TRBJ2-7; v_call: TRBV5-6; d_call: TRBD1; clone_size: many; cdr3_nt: TGTGCCAGCAGCCTGGGGGGAGGACAGGGGTACTACGAGCAGTACTTC; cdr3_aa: CASSLGGGQGYYEQYF
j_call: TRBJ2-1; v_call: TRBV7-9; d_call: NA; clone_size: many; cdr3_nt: TGTGCCAGCAGCCCCCCTAGCTCCTACAATGAGCAGTTCTTC; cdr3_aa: CASSPPSSYNEQFF
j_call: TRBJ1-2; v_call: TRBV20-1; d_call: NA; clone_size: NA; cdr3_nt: TGCAGTGCTTTCCTTCGGGACACCTTCTATGGCTACACCTTC; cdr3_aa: CSAFLRDTFYGYTF
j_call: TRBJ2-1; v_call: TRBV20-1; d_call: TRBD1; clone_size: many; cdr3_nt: TGCAGTGCTGGACAGGGGGATACGGTCAATGAGCAGTTCTTC; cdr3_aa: CSAGQGDTVNEQFF
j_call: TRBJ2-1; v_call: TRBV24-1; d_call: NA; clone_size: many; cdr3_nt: TGTGCCACCAGTGATTTGTGGGGGGAATACAATGAGCAGTTCTTC; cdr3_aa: CATSDLWGEYNEQFF
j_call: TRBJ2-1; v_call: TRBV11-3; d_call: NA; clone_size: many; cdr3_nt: TGTGCCAGCAGCATTAGATTAGATAGCTCCTACAATGAGCAGTTCTTC; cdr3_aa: CASSIRLDSSYNEQFF
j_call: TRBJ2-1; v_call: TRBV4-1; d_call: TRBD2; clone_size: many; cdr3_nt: TGCGCCAGCAGCCAAGGGACTAGCGGGAGTCAGTATACCTACAATGAGCAGTTCTTC; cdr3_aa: CASSQGTSGSQYTYNEQFF
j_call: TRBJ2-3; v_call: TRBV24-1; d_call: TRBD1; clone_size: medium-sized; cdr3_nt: TGTGCCACCAGTGATCGAACAGGGGGCACAGATACGCAGTATTTT; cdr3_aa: CATSDRTGGTDTQYF
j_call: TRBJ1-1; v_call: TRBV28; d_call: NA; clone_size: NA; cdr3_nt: TGTGCCAGTCAACCTCGGGGGGCTGAAGCTTTCTTT; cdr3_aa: CASQPRGAEAFF
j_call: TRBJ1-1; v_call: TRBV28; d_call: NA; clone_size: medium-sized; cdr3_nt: TGTGCCAGCAGTTTACGATCACCTAACACTGAAGCTTTCTTT; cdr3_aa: CASSLRSPNTEAFF
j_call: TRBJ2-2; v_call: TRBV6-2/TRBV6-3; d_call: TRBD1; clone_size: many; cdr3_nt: TGTGCCAGCAGTTATACAGGGGCCGGGGAGCTGTTTTTT; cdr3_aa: CASSYTGAGELFF
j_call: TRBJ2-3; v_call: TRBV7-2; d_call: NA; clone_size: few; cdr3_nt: TGTGCCAGCAGCTTACAACGGAACACAGATACGCAGTATTTT; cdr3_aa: CASSLQRNTDTQYF
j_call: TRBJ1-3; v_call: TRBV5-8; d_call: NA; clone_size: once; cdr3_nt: TGTGCCAGCAGCTTGGAGGTGCCAAGCCCTTCTGGAAACACCATATATTTT; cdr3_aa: CASSLEVPSPSGNTIYF
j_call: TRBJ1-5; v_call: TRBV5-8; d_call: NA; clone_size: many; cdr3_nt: TGTGCCAGCAGCACCCTCGGCGAGAGCAATCAGCCCCAGCATTTT; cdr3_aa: CASSTLGESNQPQHF
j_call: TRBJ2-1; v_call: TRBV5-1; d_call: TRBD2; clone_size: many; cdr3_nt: TGCACCAGCAGCTTTACTGAGCGGGGGAACTACAATGAGCAGTTCTTC; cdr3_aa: CTSSFTERGNYNEQFF
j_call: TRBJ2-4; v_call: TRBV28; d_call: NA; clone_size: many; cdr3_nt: TGTGCCAGCAGTTTAAGGCCGGCACTAGCCAAAAACATTCAGTACTTC; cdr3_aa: CASSLRPALAKNIQYF
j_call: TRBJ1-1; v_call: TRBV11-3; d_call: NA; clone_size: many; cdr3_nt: TGTGCCAGCACCACCTTCGGGGCGGAGAACACTGAAGCTTTCTTT; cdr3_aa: CASTTFGAENTEAFF
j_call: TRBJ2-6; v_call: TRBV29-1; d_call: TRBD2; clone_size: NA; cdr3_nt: TGCAGCGTTTCTCCAAGACTAGCGGGGGGGCACGGGGCCAACGTCCTGACTTTC; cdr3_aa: CSVSPRLAGGHGANVLTF
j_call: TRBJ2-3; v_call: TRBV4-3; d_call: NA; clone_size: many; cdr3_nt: TGCGCCAGCAGCCAAGTAGCGGCGGGCACAGATACGCAGTATTTT; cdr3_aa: CASSQVAAGTDTQYF
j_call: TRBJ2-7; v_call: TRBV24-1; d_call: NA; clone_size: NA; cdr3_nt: TGTGCCACCGGGGACTTTTACGAGCAGTACTTC; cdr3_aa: CATGDFYEQYF
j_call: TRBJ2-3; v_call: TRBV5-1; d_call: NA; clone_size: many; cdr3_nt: TGCGCCAGCAGCTTTCGGACCTCAGATACGCAGTATTTT; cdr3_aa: CASSFRTSDTQYF
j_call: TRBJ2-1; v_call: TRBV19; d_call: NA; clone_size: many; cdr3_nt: TGTGCCAGTAGTATCGCTGGCAATGAGCAGTTCTTC; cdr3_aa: CASSIAGNEQFF
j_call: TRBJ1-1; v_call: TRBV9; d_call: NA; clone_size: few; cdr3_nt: TGTGCCAGCAGCGTAGTCGCTAACATGAACACTGAAGCTTTCTTT; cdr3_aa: CASSVVANMNTEAFF
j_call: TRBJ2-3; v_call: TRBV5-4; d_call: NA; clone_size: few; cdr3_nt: TGTGCCAGCAGCGCGACTAGCACAGATACGCAGTATTTT; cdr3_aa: CASSATSTDTQYF
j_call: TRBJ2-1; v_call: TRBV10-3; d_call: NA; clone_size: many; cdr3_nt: TGTGCCATCAGTGGGACTCTCTACAATGAGCAGTTCTTC; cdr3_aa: CAISGTLYNEQFF
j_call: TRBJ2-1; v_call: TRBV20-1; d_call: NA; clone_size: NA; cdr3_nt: TGCAGTGCTAGAAACGGGACCCCCGGTTTGGATGAGCAGTTCTTC; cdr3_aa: CSARNGTPGLDEQFF
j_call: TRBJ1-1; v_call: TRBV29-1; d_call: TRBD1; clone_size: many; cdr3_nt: TGCAGCCTCGTTTTCTTACCACAGGGGCTGGGCGCTGAAGCTTTCTTT; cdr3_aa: CSLVFLPQGLGAEAFF
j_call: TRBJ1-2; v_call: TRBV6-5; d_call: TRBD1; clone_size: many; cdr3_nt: TGTGCCAGCAGCCTGGACAGGGCTTATGGCTACACCTTC; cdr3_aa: CASSLDRAYGYTF
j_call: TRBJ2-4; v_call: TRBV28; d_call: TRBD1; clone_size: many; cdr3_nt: TGTGCCAGCAGTTTGGGGACAGGGACGGTGAACATTCAGTACTTC; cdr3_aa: CASSLGTGTVNIQYF
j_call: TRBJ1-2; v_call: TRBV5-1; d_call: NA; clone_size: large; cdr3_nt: TGCGCCAGCAGCTCCCCCGAGCAGGTGGCTAACTATGGCTACACCTTC; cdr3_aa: CASSSPEQVANYGYTF
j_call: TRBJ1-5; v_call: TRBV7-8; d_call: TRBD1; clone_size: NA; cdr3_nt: TGTGCCAGCAGCTTAAGGGACAGCACACAGGGCAGCAATCAGCCCCAGCATTTT; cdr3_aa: CASSLRDSTQGSNQPQHF
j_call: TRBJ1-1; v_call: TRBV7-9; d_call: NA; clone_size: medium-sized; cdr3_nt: TGTGCCAGCAGCTTAGACAGGACTGAAGCTTTCTTT; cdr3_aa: CASSLDRTEAFF
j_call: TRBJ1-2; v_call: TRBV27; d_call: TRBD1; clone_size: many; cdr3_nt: TGTGCCAGCAGTTTATCGCCCGGGACAGATGGCTACACCTTC; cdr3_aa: CASSLSPGTDGYTF
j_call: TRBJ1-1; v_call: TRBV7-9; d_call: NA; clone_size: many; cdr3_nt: TGTGCCAGCAGCTTAGTGTGGAGCACTGAAGCTTTCTTT; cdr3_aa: CASSLVWSTEAFF